The TCR beta chain described here comes from a study of response to subunit inactivated influenza vaccine. Findings and limits, study-wide: The authors suggested that every seasonal influenza vaccination recruits few new T cells.

This CDR3 is 17 amino acids long. Germline CDR1 and CDR2: SGHRS and YFSETQ. The junction had 8 bases not matched to a gene; V was cut back by 4 bases and J by 1 base. TCRdb processed the RT-PCR reads anew with MiXCR; each CDR3 protein has one entry. This table holds around 180,000 distinct CDR3 sequences, 9.2% found once. In its sample, this clonotype was seen many times. Its antigen is not identified. The gene calls are TRBV5-1 and TRBJ2-1, with 10 bases that match TRBD1. The sequenced sample was non-naive T cells sorted from PBMCs, obtained on the day of vaccination. The receptor was isolated from a man between 50 and 59 years old who received an inactivated influenza vaccine. The CDR3 protein is CASSPQPGQGSYNEQFF. The CDR3 region has the DNA TGCGCCAGCAGCCCGCAGCCGGGACAGGGGTCCTACAATGAGCAGTTCTTC. The full variable domain, with the rest looked up from reference TRBV5-1 and TRBJ2-1, is KAGVTQTPRYLIKTRGQQVTLSCSPISGHRSVSWYQQTPGQGLQFLFEYFSETQRNKGNFPGRFSGRQFSNSRSEMNVSTLELGDSALYLCASSPQPGQGSYNEQFFGPGTRLTVL.